These 5 T cell receptor beta chains originate from one sample sequenced in a study of CD8 T cells in Susac syndrome. It was with random hexamers that 0.5 to 1 ug RNA was reverse transcribed. TCRdb fed the immunoSEQ multiplex PCR reads into MiXCR, producing one record per CDR3 protein. The data show fewer than 35,000 distinct CDR3 sequences, roughly 92% seen once. Material for sequencing was CD8+ T cells from PBMCs. The receptors derive from a human donor in good health.

The V and J genes are TRBV29-1 and TRBJ1-2; 7 positions match TRBD1. J gave up 6 bases and V 7 bases, and 11 bases lay outside the gene matches. CDR3 length: 13 amino acids. Germline V gene lookup returns CDR1 SQVTM and CDR2 ANQGSEA. For the CDR3, the DNA is TGCAGCGCCCAAGGACAGGAAGGACATGGCTACACCTTC. This gives the protein CSAQGQEGHGYTF.

This clonotype occurred a few times. V and J are TRBV7-2 and TRBJ1-2, with TRBD1 matching 9 bases. In germline, CDR1 is SGHTA, CDR2 FQGNSA. The CDR3 loop spans 18 amino acids. Unmatched junction bases numbered 10, after V lost 1 base and J lost 1 base. This CDR3 reads CASSLGGIQGALNYGYTF. The CDR3 DNA is TGTGCCAGCAGCTTAGGAGGGATACAGGGGGCTCTTAACTATGGCTACACCTTC. The whole variable domain, remainder taken from reference TRBV7-2 and TRBJ1-2, is GAGVSQSPSNKVTEKGKDVELRCDPISGHTALYWYRQSLGQGLEFLIYFQGNSAPDKSGLPSDRFSAERTGGSVSTLTIQRTQQEDSAVYLCASSLGGIQGALNYGYTFGSGTRLTVV.

This chain links TRBV10-3 with TRBJ2-1; D could derive from TRBD1 or TRBD2 (6 bases each). The V end was cut by 0 bases, the J end by 6 bases, with 9 bases between. Per germline, CDR1 ENHRY and CDR2 SYGVKD. This CDR3 has 14 amino acids. The CDR3 is CAISESKGGNEQFF. The CDR3 nucleotides read TGTGCCATCAGTGAGTCGAAGGGGGGCAATGAGCAGTTCTTC.

The sample holds one count of this clonotype. The chain uses TRBV27 and TRBJ1-2; 7 bases match TRBD1. Germline lookup yields CDR1 MNHEY and CDR2 SMNVEV (reference sequence). With V trimmed by 5 bases and J by 2 bases, 8 bases remained unmatched. The CDR3 is 15 amino acids. CDR3 loop: CASSETGLGNYGYTF. The CDR3 bases are TGTGCCAGCAGTGAGACAGGGCTAGGCAACTATGGCTACACCTTC.

This clonotype was found once. The chain uses TRBV6-1 and TRBJ2-6, with D tentatively TRBD1 or TRBD2 (6 bases each). Trimming pared 8 bases from V and 3 bases from J, leaving 20 bases between. CDR3 length equals 17 residues. Germline V gene sequence: CDR1 MNHNS, CDR2 SASEGT. Here the CDR3 DNA reads TGTGCCAGCCGTAGAGGGGGGTTAGGAAGTGGGGCCAACGTCCTGACTTTC. Its translation: CASRRGGLGSGANVLTF.